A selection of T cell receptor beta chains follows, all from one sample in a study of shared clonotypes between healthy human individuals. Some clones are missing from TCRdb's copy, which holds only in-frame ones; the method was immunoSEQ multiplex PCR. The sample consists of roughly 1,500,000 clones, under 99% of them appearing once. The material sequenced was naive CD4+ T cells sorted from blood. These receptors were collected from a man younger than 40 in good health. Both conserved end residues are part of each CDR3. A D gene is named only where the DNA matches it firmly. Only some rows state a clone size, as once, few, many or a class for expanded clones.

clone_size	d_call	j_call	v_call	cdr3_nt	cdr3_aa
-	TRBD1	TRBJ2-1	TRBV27	TGTGCCAGCAGTCCCGAGGACAGGCCGCAAAAACAGTTCTTC	CASSPEDRPQKQFF
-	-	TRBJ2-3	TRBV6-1	TGTGCCAGCAGTGAAGGATTTCGAGGGCCCGCAGATACGCAGTATTTT	CASSEGFRGPADTQYF
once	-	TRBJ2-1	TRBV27	TGTGCCAGCAGTAAAGGGACCCCCAATGAGCAGTTCTTC	CASSKGTPNEQFF
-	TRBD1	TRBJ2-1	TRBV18	TGTGCCAGCTCACCAGTACAGGGGATCGGTTCCTACAATGAGCAGTTCTTC	CASSPVQGIGSYNEQFF
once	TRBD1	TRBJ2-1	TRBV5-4	TGTGCCAGCAGCCCGGACAGGGCAAACGAGCAGTTCTTC	CASSPDRANEQFF
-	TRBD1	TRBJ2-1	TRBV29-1	TGCAGCACCCGGGCGGGACAGGGGGCGCATAGTGAGCAGTTCTTC	CSTRAGQGAHSEQFF
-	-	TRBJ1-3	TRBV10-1	TGCGCCAGCAGTGGCGAGCGGGCTGGAAACACCATATATTTT	CASSGERAGNTIYF
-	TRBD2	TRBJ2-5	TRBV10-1	TGCGCCAGCAGTAACGGACTAGCGGGAGGAGAGACCCAGTACTTC	CASSNGLAGGETQYF
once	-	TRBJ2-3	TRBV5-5	TGTGCCAGCAGCCGTAGAACTAGGGCCCTGGATACGCAGTATTTT	CASSRRTRALDTQYF
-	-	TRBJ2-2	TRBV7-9	TGTGCCAGCAGCTTAGGTCGGGGGAACACCGGGGAGCTGTTTTTT	CASSLGRGNTGELFF
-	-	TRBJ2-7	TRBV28	TGTGCCAGCAGTTTATTAGGGAATAGGGAGCAGTACTTC	CASSLLGNREQYF
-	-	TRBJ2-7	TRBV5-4	TGTGCCAGCAGCTTGGACAGGGCCTACGAGCAGTACTTC	CASSLDRAYEQYF
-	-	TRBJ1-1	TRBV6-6	TGTGCCAGCAGGAGCGGGCCAACTGAAGCTTTCTTT	CASRSGPTEAFF
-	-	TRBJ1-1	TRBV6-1	TGTGCCAGCAGTGAAGCGAGAGGGGGGAATGAAGCTTTCTTT	CASSEARGGNEAFF